This is a list of T cell receptor beta chains from one sample in a study of T cell repertoires in cytomegalovirus infection. Antigens for these TCRs are unknown. TCRdb ran MiXCR on the reads and lists one entry per CDR3 protein. The sample lists about 830,000 distinct CDR3 sequences, approximately 32% occurring once. The source was cultured CD8+ T cells from PBMCs, collected from culture after CMV antigen stimulation. These receptors all come from a human donor in good health (CMV status not recorded). Some clones in this sample may be carry-over from other donors' samples. Each CDR3 is given with its conserved first and last residue. The D gene is left open where the match is weak. Only part of the rows carry a size: once, few, many, or a class if the clone is expanded.

V gene	J gene	clone size	D gene	CDR3 protein	CDR3 DNA
TRBV7-9	TRBJ1-1	NA	NA	CASSLADGGDEAFF	TGTGCCAGCAGCTTAGCGGACGGGGGGGATGAAGCTTTCTTT
TRBV10-3	TRBJ1-2	NA	NA	CAILVAGGYTF	TGTGCCATCCTGGTCGCGGGGGGCTACACCTTC
TRBV7-9	TRBJ1-5	many	NA	CASSLSGGDQPQHF	TGTGCCAGCAGTTTATCCGGGGGCGACCAGCCCCAGCATTTT
TRBV6-6	TRBJ1-2	NA	NA	CASSYSRDTTGGNTF	TGTGCCAGCAGTTACAGCCGGGACACCACTGGGGGAAACACCTTC
TRBV9	TRBJ1-1	NA	NA	CASSGHRDMNTEAFF	TGTGCCAGCAGCGGTCATCGGGACATGAACACTGAAGCTTTCTTT
TRBV10-3	TRBJ2-1	NA	NA	CAIKGLGGHTEPNEQFF	TGTGCCATCAAAGGGTTAGGCGGCCATACGGAGCCCAATGAGCAGTTCTTC
TRBV12-3/TRBV12-4	TRBJ2-1	NA	TRBD2	CASSPRLAGPNNEQFF	TGTGCCAGCAGTCCACGTCTAGCGGGGCCTAACAATGAGCAGTTCTTC
TRBV6-6	TRBJ1-1	NA	NA	CATLPDKNTEAFF	TGTGCCACCTTGCCCGACAAGAACACTGAAGCTTTCTTT
TRBV7-9	TRBJ2-1	NA	NA	CASSSVEKEYNEQFF	TGTGCCAGCAGCTCCGTAGAAAAAGAGTACAATGAGCAGTTCTTC
TRBV20-1	TRBJ1-2	NA	NA	CSASRSSNYGYTF	TGCAGTGCTAGTCGGTCATCTAACTATGGCTACACCTTC
TRBV6-6	TRBJ1-6	NA	NA	CASSITADYTSYNSPLHF	TGTGCCAGCAGCATTACAGCCGACTACACCTCCTATAATTCACCCCTCCACTTT
TRBV7-8	TRBJ1-2	few	NA	CASSPEGEEDYGYTF	TGTGCCAGCAGCCCAGAGGGGGAGGAAGACTATGGCTACACCTTC
TRBV7-3	TRBJ1-2	NA	NA	CASSLGSGGSYGYTF	TGTGCCAGCAGCTTAGGGTCGGGGGGATCCTATGGCTACACCTTC
TRBV6-1	TRBJ2-2	NA	TRBD1	CASSLWDRVAEGELFF	TGTGCCAGCAGTCTATGGGACAGGGTGGCGGAAGGGGAGCTGTTTTTT
TRBV14	TRBJ1-2	NA	NA	CASSPARVRDGYTF	TGTGCCAGCAGCCCGGCCAGGGTACGGGATGGCTACACCTTC
TRBV12-3/TRBV12-4	TRBJ2-1	NA	NA	CASSSQPGREQFF	TGTGCCAGCAGTTCCCAGCCGGGACGTGAGCAGTTCTTC
TRBV7-9	TRBJ1-4	few	NA	CASGLRVSEKLFF	TGTGCCAGCGGCCTAAGGGTTTCGGAAAAACTGTTTTTT
TRBV27	TRBJ2-7	NA	TRBD1	CASSPPWDRGNEQYF	TGTGCCAGCAGTCCACCTTGGGACAGGGGGAACGAGCAGTACTTC
TRBV7-2	TRBJ2-1	many	NA	CASRPRGSNEQFF	TGTGCCAGCAGGCCCCGGGGGTCCAATGAGCAGTTCTTC
TRBV3-1	TRBJ2-6	NA	NA	CASSQDEGTVSLSGANVLTF	TGTGCCAGCAGCCAAGATGAGGGAACAGTTTCTCTCTCTGGGGCCAACGTCCTGACTTTC
TRBV7-6	TRBJ2-6	many	TRBD1	CASSLKGQGFRSGANVLTF	TGTGCCAGCAGCTTAAAGGGACAGGGGTTCCGCTCTGGGGCCAACGTCCTGACTTTC
TRBV27	TRBJ1-2	few	NA	CASSLTTASNYGYTF	TGTGCCAGCAGTTTAACTACGGCCTCTAACTATGGCTACACCTTC
TRBV24-1	TRBJ2-2	NA	NA	CATSDYRRNTGELFF	TGTGCCACCAGTGATTACAGGAGGAACACCGGGGAGCTGTTTTTT
TRBV27	TRBJ1-1	NA	NA	CASRPQGGYTEAFF	TGTGCCAGCAGACCTCAGGGCGGGTACACTGAAGCTTTCTTT
TRBV27	TRBJ1-5	NA	NA	CASSFNPYQPQHF	TGTGCCAGCAGTTTCAACCCGTATCAGCCCCAGCATTTT
TRBV14	TRBJ2-7	NA	NA	CASSQEVASSYEQYF	TGTGCCAGCAGCCAAGAGGTTGCCAGTTCCTACGAGCAGTACTTC
TRBV7-6	TRBJ2-7	NA	NA	CASSTRDGVYEQYF	TGTGCCAGCAGCACCCGGGACGGCGTATACGAGCAGTACTTC
TRBV6-2/TRBV6-3	TRBJ1-2	few	NA	CASSFRIHYGYTF	TGTGCCAGCAGCTTCAGAATCCACTATGGCTACACCTTC
TRBV7-8	TRBJ2-3	many	TRBD1	CASSLAVGTGATDTQYF	TGTGCCAGCAGCTTAGCGGTCGGGACAGGGGCCACAGATACGCAGTATTTT
TRBV15	TRBJ1-2	few	TRBD1	CATSTTGADYGYTF	TGTGCCACCAGCACCACAGGGGCTGACTATGGCTACACCTTC
TRBV7-9	TRBJ2-7	few	NA	CASSPLTYEQYF	TGTGCCAGCAGCCCACTCACCTACGAGCAGTACTTC
TRBV27	TRBJ1-1	NA	TRBD1	CASSFGTGYTEAFF	TGTGCCAGCAGTTTCGGGACAGGGTACACTGAAGCTTTCTTT
TRBV6-6	TRBJ1-5	NA	TRBD1	CASRRDRGTDQPQHF	TGTGCCAGCAGGCGGGACAGGGGGACCGATCAGCCCCAGCATTTT
TRBV19	TRBJ2-3	many	NA	CASTPDNTDTQYF	TGTGCCAGTACCCCGGACAACACAGATACGCAGTATTTT
TRBV2	TRBJ1-5	NA	NA	CASSEAGYWGGQPQHF	TGTGCCAGCAGTGAAGCGGGGTACTGGGGCGGTCAGCCCCAGCATTTT
TRBV27	TRBJ2-1	NA	NA	CASSSARGPSNEQFF	TGTGCCAGCAGTTCGGCGCGGGGGCCCTCCAATGAGCAGTTCTTC
TRBV5-1	TRBJ2-1	NA	NA	CASSLSPGHPWEQFF	TGCGCCAGCAGCTTGTCTCCGGGACACCCGTGGGAGCAGTTCTTC